These 24 T cell receptor beta chains were all obtained from the same sample, sequenced in a study of T cell changes during pregnancy in multiple sclerosis (dated by TCRdb to between 2019 and 2020). The receptor library was made with the immunoSEQ multiplex PCR assay. Drawn from immuneACCESS, this table holds only the in-frame rearrangements with V and J called that TCRdb kept. Clones are partly lost; checked studies trace under half to an unresolved V gene and leave the rest unexplained. Here the sample has over 65,000 clones; about 89% occur a single time. The leading ten clones occupy about 0.92% of the sample. This specimen consisted of peripheral blood, obtained in the second trimester of pregnancy. The receptor set was obtained from a female donor with multiple sclerosis, enrolled in a pregnancy study.

This chain joins TRBV9 and TRBJ1-2, with 7 positions matching TRBD1. Germline loops: CDR1 SGDLS, CDR2 YYNGEE. The CDR3 is 16 amino acids. Trimming cost V 0 bases and J 4 bases; bases outside gene matches: 9. The CDR3 DNA sequence: TGTGCCAGCAGCGTAGCAACGACAGGGCTCGTCTATGGCTACACCTTC. Its translation: CASSVATTGLVYGYTF.

The J gene is TRBJ1-1, the V gene TRBV5-1; D is possibly TRBD1 (5 bases). The germline V gene encodes CDR1 SGHRS and CDR2 YFSETQ. Trimming took 0 bases from V and 11 from J, leaving 17 bases between them. The CDR3 loop spans 14 amino acids. The CDR3 spells CASSLAGSRGYAFF. CDR3 DNA: TGCGCCAGCAGCTTGGCCGGGAGCCGGGGCTATGCTTTCTTT.

This clone was picked up one time. The CDR3 spells CASSVVSGGGTQYF. CDR3 nucleotide sequence: TGTGCCAGCAGCGTAGTAAGTGGGGGGGGTACGCAGTATTTT. The chain is built from TRBV9 and TRBJ2-3, with 7 bases fitting TRBD2. Germline V gene lookup returns CDR1 SGDLS and CDR2 YYNGEE. The CDR3 is 14 residues long. V was pared by 0 bases and J by 8 bases, with 6 bases of the junction left unmatched.

The genes are TRBV5-1 and TRBJ2-3, with 7 positions matching TRBD1. V lost 2 bases to trimming and J lost 1 base; unmatched junction nucleotides: 10. This CDR3 region has 17 residues. Germline V gene data show CDR1 as SGHRS and CDR2 as YFSETQ. The CDR3 DNA reads as TGCGCCAGCAGCTTTTCCGGGTCCCAGGGGGGCACAGATACGCAGTATTTT. Protein sequence: CASSFSGSQGGTDTQYF.

This clone was detected only once. The rearrangement links TRBV5-4 to TRBJ2-7, with 9 bases fitting TRBD2. CDR3 length: 16 residues. Trimming at V came to 3 bases and at J to 2 bases, leaving 9 bases not matched to a gene. Germline CDR1 is SGHNT and CDR2 is YYREEE (reference sequence). Written as DNA, the CDR3 is TGTGCCAGCAGCTCGGGAGGGGCGGGGGGGCCCTACGAGCAGTACTTC. This encodes CASSSGGAGGPYEQYF.

This chain connects TRBV4-1 to TRBJ1-2; possible D gene TRBD1, 5 bases. This CDR3 contains 12 residues. V shed 1 base and J shed 6 bases, with 6 bases lying between them. Germline V lookup: CDR1 MGHRA, CDR2 YSYEKL. The chain's CDR3 is CASSQGGDGYTF. DNA of the CDR3: TGCGCCAGCAGCCAAGGGGGCGATGGCTACACCTTC.

The chain couples TRBV30 to TRBJ2-7; D is unclear. V lost 2 bases, J lost 2 bases, and 7 bases lay in between. Germline CDR1 is GTSNPN and CDR2 is SVGIG (reference sequence). The CDR3 covers 12 residues. The CDR3 DNA reads TGTGCCTGGAGTATGTCAACCTACGAGCAGTACTTC. The encoded protein is CAWSMSTYEQYF.

This clone has only one observation. V and J are TRBV7-6 and TRBJ1-1, with 8 nucleotides matching TRBD1. This CDR3 has 13 amino acids. CDR1 is SGHVS, CDR2 FNYEAQ, per germline. Germline trimming cut 5 bases from V and 10 bases from J; bases unmatched to any gene: 9. The CDR3 region is CASSNRGRSSAFF. CDR3 coding DNA: TGTGCCAGCAGCAACAGGGGGAGGTCTTCAGCTTTCTTT.

The V call is TRBV10-3, the J call TRBJ2-7; 10 bases align to TRBD1. Trimming removed 6 bases from V and 6 bases from J; junction bases left unmatched: 8. The CDR3 loop spans 14 amino acids. Germline loops: CDR1 ENHRY, CDR2 SYGVKD. The CDR3 is CAIRDTGQGTEQYF. The DNA for the CDR3 is TGTGCCATCAGGGACACGGGACAGGGGACCGAGCAGTACTTC.

The chain has TRBV18 and TRBJ1-4, with unresolved D. This CDR3 region has 14 residues. Per germline, CDR1 KGHSH and CDR2 LQKENI. V was pared by 2 bases and J by 3 bases, with 7 bases between. CDR3 bases: TGTGCCAGCTCACCAAGGCAGGCTAATGAAAAACTGTTTTTT. Protein: CASSPRQANEKLFF.

This sequence joins TRBV18 and TRBJ1-6; TRBD1 might be the D (6 bases). This CDR3 is built from 15 residues. Germline lookup yields CDR1 KGHSH and CDR2 LQKENI. The V end lost 2 bases, the J end lost 10 bases, and 15 bases lay between the germline ends. The CDR3 sequence: CASSPKQGKDSPLHF. The CDR3 coding sequence is TGTGCCAGCTCACCAAAACAGGGAAAAGACTCACCCCTCCACTTT.

This chain's CDR3 is CATTGDSSYEQYF. The CDR3 nucleotides are TGTGCCACCACAGGGGACAGCTCCTACGAGCAGTACTTC. V and J are TRBV7-9 and TRBJ2-7; 7 bases are a match to TRBD1. Looked up from germline, CDR1 is SEHNR and CDR2 is FQNEAQ (reference sequence). V lost 10 bases, J lost 0 bases, and 6 bases stayed unmatched. The CDR3 is made up of 13 amino acids.

This clone occurred once. The chain recombines TRBV10-3 with TRBJ2-3, with 10 bases matching TRBD2. The CDR3 spans 18 residues. The V gene end was trimmed by 5 bases and the J gene end by 0 bases; junction bases not matched to a gene: 11. Per the germline V gene, CDR1 is ENHRY and CDR2 is SYGVKD. The CDR3: CAISSGGAGLSSTDTQYF. The CDR3 DNA sequence: TGTGCCATCAGTAGCGGGGGGGCCGGGCTTTCTAGCACAGATACGCAGTATTTT.

This chain links TRBV6-5 with TRBJ1-4; 10 positions match TRBD1. CDR3 length: 14 amino acids. The germline V gene encodes CDR1 MNHEY and CDR2 SVGAGI. The V and J ends lost 5 bases and 5 bases, in that order; junction bases with no gene match: 2. The CDR3 loop is CASSTDRGNEKLFF. The CDR3 coding sequence is TGTGCCAGCAGTACGGACAGGGGGAATGAAAAACTGTTTTTT.

This clone was found a few times. Other DNA variants within this sample encode the same CDR3. V gene TRBV7-9 combines with J gene TRBJ1-1; 8 nucleotides line up with TRBD1. CDR1 is SEHNR, CDR2 FQNEAQ, per germline (reference sequence). V shed 3 bases and J 3 bases; nucleotides not matched to a gene: 0. The CDR3 runs to 13 residues. CDR3 protein: CASSLTGDTEAFF. The CDR3 DNA sequence: TGTGCCAGCAGCTTGACAGGGGACACTGAAGCTTTCTTT.

DNA of the CDR3: TGTGCCAGCAGTTACGCCACGTTACAGGGGAACAATGAGCAGTTCTTC. It codes for CASSYATLQGNNEQFF. The chain employs TRBV6-6 and TRBJ2-1, with TRBD1 identical over 7 bases. The V segment lost 2 bases and the J segment 5 bases; nucleotides outside the gene matches: 9. This CDR3 has 16 residues. Germline CDR1 and CDR2: MNHNY and SVGAGI (reference sequence).

The chain uses TRBV4-3 and TRBJ1-4; no reliable D call. The V gene's germline CDR1 is LGHNA and CDR2 YSLEER. The CDR3 extends over 16 amino acids. Trimming stripped 1 base from V and 5 bases from J, with 14 bases between. The CDR3 DNA follows: TGCGCCAGCAGCCAAGTTTCTACCGGGTACAATGAAAAACTGTTTTTT. Protein product: CASSQVSTGYNEKLFF.

This clone was observed a handful of times. The chain employs TRBV14 and TRBJ2-7, with 12 bases lining up with TRBD1. The V and J ends lost 4 bases and 4 bases, in that order; junction bases with no gene match: 5. Germline CDR1 is SGHDN and CDR2 is FVKESK. The length of the CDR3 is 15 residues. CDR3 bases: TGTGCCAGCAGCCGGATGGGACAGGGGGCGTACGAGCAGTACTTC. This sequence encodes CASSRMGQGAYEQYF.

CDR3 region: CASSLVSDRPSSYEQYF. CDR3 DNA sequence: TGTGCCAGCAGCTTAGTTTCGGACAGGCCGAGCTCCTACGAGCAGTACTTC. The chain carries TRBV7-6 and TRBJ2-7; TRBD1 matches at 7 bases. V dropped 1 base and J dropped 0; count of bases not matched to a gene: 9. Germline CDR1 is SGHVS and CDR2 is FNYEAQ. This CDR3 has 17 residues.

The rearrangement uses TRBV27 and TRBJ1-2; a possible D gene is TRBD1 (5 bases). Germline loops: CDR1 MNHEY, CDR2 SMNVEV (reference sequence). This CDR3 is built from 15 residues. Trimming left V 2 bases short and J 6 bases short, with 16 bases between. CDR3: CASSLRPGRADGYTF. The CDR3 DNA follows: TGTGCCAGCAGTTTAAGACCAGGCAGGGCTGATGGCTACACCTTC.

This chain connects TRBV12-5 to TRBJ1-2; perhaps TRBD1 as D (5 bases). This CDR3 is built from 16 residues. Trimming left V 4 bases short and J 7 bases short, with 22 bases between. Germline values: CDR1 LGHNT, CDR2 FRNRAP. The CDR3 DNA is TGTGCTAGTGGTTCCCTTCTACAGGAGGGGAAGACTGGCTACACCTTC. This codes for CASGSLLQEGKTGYTF.

The CDR3 here is CATTRAGNSPLHF. The CDR3 DNA follows: TGTGCCACCACACGGGCGGGGAATTCACCCCTCCACTTT. The chain joins TRBV10-3 to TRBJ1-6; D gene uncertain. V was shortened by 10 bases and J by 7 bases, with 14 bases between the two germline ends. This CDR3 contains 13 residues. Looked up from germline, CDR1 is ENHRY and CDR2 is SYGVKD.

The chain links TRBV11-3 to TRBJ2-7; 10 bases map to TRBD2. Germline loops: CDR1 SGHNT, CDR2 YENEEA. V shed 5 bases and J 1 base; nucleotides not matched to a gene: 2. This CDR3 spans 14 amino acids. The chain's CDR3 is CASSRLAGSYEQYF. The CDR3 DNA is TGTGCCAGCAGCCGACTAGCGGGTTCCTACGAGCAGTACTTC.

The V call is TRBV15, the J call TRBJ1-2; D not resolved. Deletions cut 5 bases from V and 2 bases from J, with 6 bases between. The CDR3 has 12 residues. Germline V gives CDR1 LNHNV, CDR2 YYDKDF (reference sequence). The CDR3 sequence is CATSERNYGYTF. In DNA form, the CDR3 reads TGTGCCACCAGCGAACGGAACTATGGCTACACCTTC.